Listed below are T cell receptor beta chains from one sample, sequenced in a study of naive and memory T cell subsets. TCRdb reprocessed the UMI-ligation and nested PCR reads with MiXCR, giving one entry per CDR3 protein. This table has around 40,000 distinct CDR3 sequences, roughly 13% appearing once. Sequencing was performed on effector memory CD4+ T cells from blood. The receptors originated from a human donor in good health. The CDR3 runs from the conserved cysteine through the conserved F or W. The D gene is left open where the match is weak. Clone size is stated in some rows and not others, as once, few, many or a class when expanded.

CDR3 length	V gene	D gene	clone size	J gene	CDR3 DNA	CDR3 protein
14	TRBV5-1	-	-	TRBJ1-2	TGCGCCAGCAGCTTCGGGGGCCGTAGGGGTGGCTACACCTTC	CASSFGGRRGGYTF
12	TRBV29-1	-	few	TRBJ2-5	TGCAGCGTTAACAGGGAAACGGAGACCCAGTACTTC	CSVNRETETQYF
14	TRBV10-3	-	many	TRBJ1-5	TGTGCCACCTCACGAAGGGAGAGCAATCAGCCCCAGCATTTT	CATSRRESNQPQHF
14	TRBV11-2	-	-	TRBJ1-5	TGTGCCAGCAGCCCCGGGGCGGGGGCAGAGCCCCAGCATTTT	CASSPGAGAEPQHF
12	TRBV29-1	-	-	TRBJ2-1	TGCAGCGTTGATCGGCAATACAATGAGCAGTTCTTC	CSVDRQYNEQFF
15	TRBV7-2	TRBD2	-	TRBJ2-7	TGTGCCAGCCGCATCCGGGGACTAGCTTACCACGAGCAGTACTTC	CASRIRGLAYHEQYF
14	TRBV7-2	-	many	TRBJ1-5	TGTGCCAGCAGCTTGGGGCAGATACATCAGCCCCAGCATTTT	CASSLGQIHQPQHF
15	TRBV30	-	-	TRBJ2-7	TGTGCCTGGAGTGTAGGGGGTACGGGGGAAAACGAGCAGTACTTC	CAWSVGGTGENEQYF
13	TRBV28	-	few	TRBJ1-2	TGTGCCAGCAGTTGTGTGCGCAAGTATGGCTACACCTTC	CASSCVRKYGYTF
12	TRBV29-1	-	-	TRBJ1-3	TGCAGCGGAACAGGCTCTGGAAACACCATATATTTT	CSGTGSGNTIYF
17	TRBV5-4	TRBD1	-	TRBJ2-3	TGTGCCAGCAGCTTGGCCCTGACAGGGCGGGCGACAGATACGCAGTATTTT	CASSLALTGRATDTQYF
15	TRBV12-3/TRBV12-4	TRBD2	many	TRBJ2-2	TGTGCCAGCAGTCTTAGCGGGAGGGGAACCGGGGAGCTGTTTTTT	CASSLSGRGTGELFF
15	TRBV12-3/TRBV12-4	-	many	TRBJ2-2	TGTGCCAGCAGTTTCTCAGGGCGGGGAACCGGGGAGCTGTTTTTT	CASSFSGRGTGELFF
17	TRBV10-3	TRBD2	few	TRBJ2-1	TGTGCCATCAGTTGGACTAGCGGAGACCATTCCTACAATGAGCAGTTCTTC	CAISWTSGDHSYNEQFF
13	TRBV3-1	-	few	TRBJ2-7	TGTGCCAGCTGGAGCGGTGGCTCCTACGAGCAGTACTTC	CASWSGGSYEQYF
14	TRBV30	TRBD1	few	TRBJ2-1	TGTGCCTGGAGTGGCGGGACAGGGTACAATGAGCAGTTCTTC	CAWSGGTGYNEQFF
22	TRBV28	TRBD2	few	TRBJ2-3	TGTGCCAGCAGTTTCGCGACAGCCGACTGGGGACTAGCGGGGAGAGTCACAGATACGCAGTATTTT	CASSFATADWGLAGRVTDTQYF
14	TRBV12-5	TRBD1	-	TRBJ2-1	TGTGCTAGTGGCCACTCCGACAGGGTAAATGAGCAGTTCTTC	CASGHSDRVNEQFF
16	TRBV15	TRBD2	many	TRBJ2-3	TGTGCCACCAGCAGCCCCGGACTAGCGGGAGGGTATACGCAGTATTTT	CATSSPGLAGGYTQYF
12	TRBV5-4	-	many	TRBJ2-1	TGTGCCAGCAGCCGGGCGAACAATGAGCAGTTCTTC	CASSRANNEQFF
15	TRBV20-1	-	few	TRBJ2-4	TGCAGTGCTAGAGGTCGACTAGTAGCCAAAAACATTCAGTACTTC	CSARGRLVAKNIQYF
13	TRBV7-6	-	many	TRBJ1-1	TGTGCCAGCAGCGCAGACACGAACACTGAAGCTTTCTTT	CASSADTNTEAFF
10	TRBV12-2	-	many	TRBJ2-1	TGTGCAAGTCGCTTAGATTGGGGGTTCTTC	CASRLDWGFF
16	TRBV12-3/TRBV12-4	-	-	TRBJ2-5	TGTGCCAGCAGTTTGCAGCGGGCCACCCCACAAGAGACCCAGTACTTC	CASSLQRATPQETQYF
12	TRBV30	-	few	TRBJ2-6	TGTGCCTGGACTTCGCGGGCCAACGTCCTGACTTTC	CAWTSRANVLTF
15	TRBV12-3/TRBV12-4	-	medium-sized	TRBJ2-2	TGTGCCAGCAGTTTATTTGGGGTGAACACCGGGGAGCTGTTTTTT	CASSLFGVNTGELFF